The clone carrying this T cell receptor beta chain turned up a few times. Antigen specificity is unknown. This specimen belongs to a study of beta chain features in type 1 diabetes. Overall study context: Patients shared similar age, gender and cell yields with healthy donors. Findings and caveats of the study: Moderate yet significant TCRB CDR3 shortening was seen in Type 1 diabetes patients in all four CD4+ subsets. There were fewer insertions and more deletions at the VDJ junctions of type 1 diabetes patients.

The CDR3 runs to 18 residues. The germline CDR1 and CDR2 sequences are LNHDA and SQIVND (reference sequence). The ends lost 4 bases at V and 4 bases at J; junction bases unmatched: 15. CD4+ cells of the naive, central memory, regulatory and stem cell-like memory types were sorted via CD45RO/CCR7/CD25/CD127/CD95/CD27. All of the isolated RNA was reverse transcribed, so expressed TCRB transcripts were sequenced. Regulatory, naive and central memory T cell samples averaged around 3.6 million reads. The assay was immunoSEQ multiplex PCR, and TCRdb's table has in-frame clones only and misses some. The table shows roughly 240,000 clones, with 24% occurring only once.

Input material: naive CD4+ T cells from blood. This chain connects TRBV19 to TRBJ2-2; 7 positions match TRBD1. This sequence originates from a woman in her 30s with type 1 diabetes. The CDR3, as DNA: TGTGCCAGTAGTACCCCATTTCTCGACAGGGAAAGCACCGGGGAGCTGTTTTTT. Translation: CASSTPFLDRESTGELFF.